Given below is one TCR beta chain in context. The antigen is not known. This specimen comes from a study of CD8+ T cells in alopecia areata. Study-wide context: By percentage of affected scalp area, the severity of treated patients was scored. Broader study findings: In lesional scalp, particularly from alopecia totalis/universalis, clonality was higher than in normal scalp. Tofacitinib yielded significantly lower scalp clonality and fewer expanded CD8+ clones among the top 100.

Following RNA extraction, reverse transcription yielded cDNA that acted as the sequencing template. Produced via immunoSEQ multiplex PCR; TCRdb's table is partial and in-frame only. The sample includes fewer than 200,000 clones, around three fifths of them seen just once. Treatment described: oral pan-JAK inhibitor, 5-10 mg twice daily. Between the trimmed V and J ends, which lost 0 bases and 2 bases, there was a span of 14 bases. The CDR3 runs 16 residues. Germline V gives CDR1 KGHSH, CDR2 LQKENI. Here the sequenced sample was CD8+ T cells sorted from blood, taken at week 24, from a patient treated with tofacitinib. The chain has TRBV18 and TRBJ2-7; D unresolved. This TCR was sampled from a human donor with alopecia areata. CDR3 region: CASSPPGKSGTYEQYF. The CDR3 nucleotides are TGTGCCAGCTCACCACCGGGCAAAAGTGGGACCTACGAGCAGTACTTC.